This T cell receptor (beta chain) was observed in a study of T cell responses to AZD1222 COVID-19 vaccine. As for the study in general: Pooling covered second doses at about 4 or about 12 weeks. The study, taken as a whole, reports: In the spike-specific TCR repertoire, nearly half reportedly target unmutated variant regions. Donors were chiefly white British, with a greater number of females, and clonal diversity was perhaps underestimated. The study sampled repertoires only after the peak T cell response.

A word on this clone: Its specificity is unknown.

Data came from immunoSEQ multiplex PCR; TCRdb stores just in-frame clones and leaves some out. The sample has 150,000 to 200,000 clones, approximately 92% seen once. The V end was cut by 3 bases, the J end by 0 bases, with 12 bases between. There are 15 residues in the CDR3. Germline CDR1 SGHNT, CDR2 YYREEE (reference sequence). The chain is built from TRBV5-4 and TRBJ1-1; D unresolved. This TCR was recovered from an adult in good health. Here the sequenced sample was peripheral blood, taken on day 0 of AZD1222 vaccination. The CDR3 DNA sequence: TGTGCCAGCAGCTGGGGTGGACTCATGAACACTGAAGCTTTCTTT. This translates into CASSWGGLMNTEAFF.